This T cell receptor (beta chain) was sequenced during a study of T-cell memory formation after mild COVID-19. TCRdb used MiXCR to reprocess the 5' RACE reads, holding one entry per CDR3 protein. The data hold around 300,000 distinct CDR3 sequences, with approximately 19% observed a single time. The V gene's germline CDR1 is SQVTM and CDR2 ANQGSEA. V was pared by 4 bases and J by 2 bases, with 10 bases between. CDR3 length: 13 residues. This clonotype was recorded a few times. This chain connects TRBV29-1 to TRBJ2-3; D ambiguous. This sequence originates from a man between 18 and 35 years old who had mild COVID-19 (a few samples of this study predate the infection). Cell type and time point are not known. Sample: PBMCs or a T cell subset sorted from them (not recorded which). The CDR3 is CSVARDLTDTQYF. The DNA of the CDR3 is TGCAGCGTTGCTAGGGATCTCACAGATACGCAGTATTTT.